This is a list of T cell receptor beta chains from one sample in a study of control samples from healthy donors and cancer patients. Data came from immunoSEQ multiplex PCR; TCRdb stores just in-frame clones and leaves some out. The sample lists tens of thousands of clones, about nine tenths occurring once. The specimen was PBMCs. The source is a man in his 60s with head and neck cancer. CDR3s include the opening cysteine and the closing phenylalanine or tryptophan. A D gene is named only where the DNA matches it firmly. A row's size may be missing; if present it is once, few, many or a size class.

d_call,clone_size,v_call,j_call,cdr3_aa,cdr3_nt
-,-,TRBV7-2,TRBJ1-5,CASSLGGPQPQHF,TGTGCCAGCAGCTTAGGAGGGCCACAGCCCCAGCATTTT
-,-,TRBV7-7,TRBJ2-5,CASSLLGGGTQYF,TGTGCTAGCAGCTTATTAGGGGGTGGGACCCAGTACTTC
-,-,TRBV12-3/TRBV12-4,TRBJ2-4,CASSLEGGLIQYF,TGTGCCAGCAGTTTAGAGGGGGGCCTCATTCAGTACTTC
TRBD2,-,TRBV5-4,TRBJ2-2,CASSPGTSGLNTGELFF,TGTGCCAGCAGCCCCGGGACTAGCGGTTTGAACACCGGGGAGCTGTTTTTT
-,few,TRBV5-1,TRBJ1-2,CASSLAIGSNYGYTF,TGCGCCAGCAGCTTGGCTATCGGCTCCAACTATGGCTACACCTTC
TRBD2,-,TRBV6-6,TRBJ2-7,CASSPTSGIYEQYF,TGTGCCAGCAGTCCGACTAGCGGGATCTACGAGCAGTACTTC
TRBD1,-,TRBV6-5,TRBJ1-6,CASSSVTGAYNSPLHF,TGTGCCAGCAGTTCAGTAACAGGGGCCTATAATTCACCCCTCCACTTT
-,-,TRBV4-1,TRBJ1-3,CASSQYQLGNTIYF,TGCGCCAGCAGCCAATACCAGCTTGGAAACACCATATATTTT
-,-,TRBV7-2,TRBJ2-6,CASSLVGGAFSGANVLTF,TGTGCCAGCAGCTTAGTCGGGGGAGCCTTCTCTGGGGCCAACGTCCTGACTTTC
TRBD1,-,TRBV10-3,TRBJ1-4,CAISEDLTGSNEKLFF,TGTGCCATCAGTGAAGACCTGACAGGGTCTAATGAAAAACTGTTTTTT
-,-,TRBV9,TRBJ2-7,CASSVGVKMSYEQYF,TGTGCCAGCAGCGTAGGTGTAAAAATGTCCTACGAGCAGTACTTC
TRBD1,-,TRBV30,TRBJ1-1,CACGQGAWSTEAFF,TGTGCCTGCGGACAGGGGGCGTGGAGCACTGAAGCTTTCTTT
TRBD1,-,TRBV10-1,TRBJ2-5,CASSDRGIETQYF,TGCGCCAGCTCGGACAGGGGAATAGAGACCCAGTACTTC
-,few,TRBV7-2,TRBJ1-4,CASSRLRARVEKLFF,TGTGCCAGCAGCCGCCTAAGGGCCCGGGTTGAAAAACTGTTTTTT
-,-,TRBV27,TRBJ2-1,CASIQSLPGFNEQFF,TGTGCCAGCATTCAGTCTCTACCCGGTTTTAATGAGCAGTTCTTC
TRBD1,-,TRBV4-2,TRBJ1-2,CASSQGGRTGLGPNYGYTF,TGTGCCAGCAGCCAAGGCGGACGGACAGGGTTAGGTCCTAACTATGGCTACACCTTC
-,-,TRBV27,TRBJ1-2,CASSLGGANYGYTF,TGTGCCAGCAGTTTAGGAGGGGCTAACTATGGCTACACCTTC
-,few,TRBV11-2,TRBJ2-7,CASSSVRGGSSYEQYF,TGTGCCAGCAGCTCCGTCAGGGGAGGGAGCTCCTACGAGCAGTACTTC
TRBD1,-,TRBV24-1,TRBJ2-7,CATSRTGHEQYF,TGTGCCACCAGCCGGACAGGGCACGAGCAGTACTTC
-,-,TRBV15,TRBJ1-2,CATSRGRALTNYGYTF,TGTGCCACCAGCAGAGGCCGCGCCTTAACTAACTATGGCTACACCTTC
-,-,TRBV10-3,TRBJ2-3,CAISVEDTQYF,TGTGCCATCAGCGTTGAAGATACGCAGTATTTT
-,-,TRBV6-1,TRBJ1-5,CASSEGQGNQPQHF,TGTGCCAGCAGTGAAGGACAGGGCAATCAGCCCCAGCATTTT
-,-,TRBV5-6,TRBJ1-3,CASSLEFSGNTIYF,TGTGCCAGCAGCTTGGAGTTCTCTGGAAACACCATATATTTT
-,-,TRBV28,TRBJ2-7,CASSYNPGTGEIREQYF,TGTGCCAGCAGTTATAATCCCGGGACGGGCGAAATACGCGAGCAGTACTTC
TRBD2,-,TRBV27,TRBJ2-1,CASSRGLAGGPWEQFF,TGTGCCAGCAGTAGGGGACTAGCGGGAGGGCCATGGGAGCAGTTCTTC
TRBD2,-,TRBV2,TRBJ2-3,CASGGTSGTTDTQYF,TGTGCCAGCGGGGGGACTAGCGGGACCACAGATACGCAGTATTTT
-,once,TRBV3-1/TRBV3-2,TRBJ2-5,CASSQLQGPGETQYF,TGTGCCAGCAGCCAACTACAGGGTCCGGGTGAGACCCAGTACTTC
-,-,TRBV4-3,TRBJ2-5,CASSQDRTGGGETQYF,TGCGCCAGCAGCCAAGATCGCACGGGGGGCGGGGAGACCCAGTACTTC
TRBD1,-,TRBV2,TRBJ2-7,CASSVDRGSYEQYF,TGTGCCAGCAGTGTGGACAGGGGCTCCTACGAGCAGTACTTC
-,-,TRBV6-4,TRBJ1-1,CASRRQHGHTEAFF,TGTGCCAGCAGAAGACAGCATGGTCACACTGAAGCTTTCTTT
-,-,TRBV19,TRBJ1-2,CASSITQGGSRGYTF,TGTGCCAGTAGTATAACACAGGGTGGGTCGCGTGGCTACACCTTC
-,-,TRBV15,TRBJ1-4,CATSRDMGDIEKLFF,TGTGCCACCAGCAGAGATATGGGGGATATCGAAAAACTGTTTTTT
-,-,TRBV28,TRBJ1-1,CASSLMLRGGTEAFF,TGTGCCAGCAGTTTGATGTTGAGGGGGGGCACTGAAGCTTTCTTT
-,-,TRBV19,TRBJ1-5,CASSIMTGGGQPQHF,TGTGCCAGTAGTATTATGACTGGGGGCGGTCAGCCCCAGCATTTT
-,-,TRBV7-2,TRBJ1-1,CASSLATGSGTEAFF,TGTGCCAGCAGCTTAGCCACAGGGTCGGGCACTGAAGCTTTCTTT
-,-,TRBV12-3/TRBV12-4,TRBJ2-2,CASSSQGTGELFF,TGTGCCAGCAGTTCCCAGGGGACCGGGGAGCTGTTTTTT
-,-,TRBV4-2,TRBJ2-6,CASSPGQAHSGANVLTF,TGTGCCAGCAGCCCCGGACAAGCACACTCTGGGGCCAACGTCCTGACTTTC
TRBD2,-,TRBV7-2,TRBJ2-7,CASTWGGPDYEQYF,TGTGCCAGCACCTGGGGGGGACCAGACTACGAGCAGTACTTC
-,-,TRBV21-1,TRBJ2-3,CASSNQGKHSGAADTQYF,TGTGCCAGCAGCAATCAGGGGAAACATAGCGGGGCCGCGGATACGCAGTATTTT
-,-,TRBV6-5,TRBJ1-2,CASSALGTPHYGYTF,TGTGCCAGCAGCGCATTAGGGACACCGCATTATGGCTACACCTTC
-,-,TRBV21-1,TRBJ2-2,CASSGTGTRKNTGELFF,TGTGCCAGCAGCGGGACCGGGACACGGAAGAACACCGGGGAGCTGTTTTTT
-,-,TRBV15,TRBJ1-4,CATSREGGTAPEKLFF,TGTGCCACCAGCAGAGAAGGCGGGACCGCTCCCGAAAAACTGTTTTTT